This TCR beta chain emerged from a study of T cells after somatic rescue of genetic block. Sequenced by immunoSEQ multiplex PCR; TCRdb stores in-frame clones only, minus some. The sample has 110,000 or so clones, 75% to 95% seen once. The specimen was peripheral blood mononuclear cells (PBMCs). The origin of this receptor is a woman aged 18-29 years.

DNA for the CDR3: TGCGCCAGCAGCCAAGTAATTGGGGATGGGACCCAGTACTTC. Amino acids: CASSQVIGDGTQYF. The chain joins TRBV4-3 to TRBJ2-5; D is unresolved. CDR1 LGHNA and CDR2 YSLEER come from the germline V gene. V shed 1 base and J shed 7 bases, with 13 bases lying between them. This CDR3 is 14 amino acids long.